A single sample is the source of the 2 T cell receptor beta chains below, sequenced in a study of blood T cell repertoires in COVID-19 (dated by TCRdb to the early 2020s). The method was the immunoSEQ multiplex PCR assay. In its TCRdb copy, this immuneACCESS table keeps in-frame sequences only and misses some clones. Where compared with another copy, unresolved V genes explain less than half of these, and the others have no known cause. The sample records about 77,000 clones, roughly 76% of which are singletons. The ten largest clones capture roughly 15% of the sample. Sequenced sample: peripheral blood. These receptors came from an older man with active or convalescent COVID-19.

This sequence joins TRBV7-2 and TRBJ2-1; maybe TRBD2 (7 bases). The CDR3 spans 14 residues. V lost 6 bases, J lost 6 bases, and 15 bases lay in between. Germline V gene data show CDR1 as SGHTA and CDR2 as FQGNSA. The CDR3 DNA reads as TGTGCCAGCAGTACTATCCGGGGGGCCAATGAGCAGTTCTTC. Translating gives CASSTIRGANEQFF.

This clone was seen a handful of times. The genes are TRBV18 and TRBJ1-6; D is possibly TRBD1 (6 bases). V lost 9 bases to trimming and J lost 11 bases, with 17 bases between them. The CDR3 is 13 residues long. The germline V gene has CDR1 KGHSH and CDR2 LQKENI. The CDR3 region is CASRRDTSTPLHF. CDR3 bases: TGTGCCAGTCGTCGGGACACCTCAACACCCCTCCACTTT.